This TCR beta chain derives from a study of T cell clonotyping in hematopoietic cell transplantation. Regarding the study as a whole: Graft donor and pretransplant recipient Inverse Simpson Index values predicted broader posttransplant TCR diversity. Pathologically expanded recipient clonotypes increased progressively from day 30 to day 180 as diversity fell. CD4 and CD8 repertoire contributions could not be separated without sorting. At the given depth, recipient repertoires were over 95% de novo clonotypes.

This clone was detected a few times. Antigen specificity is unknown. The table came from immunoSEQ multiplex PCR; TCRdb's copy has only in-frame clones and leaves some out. The sample lists 9,500 to 15,000 clones, roughly 50% occurring once. Germline loops: CDR1 LNHDA, CDR2 SQIVND (reference sequence). The ends were cut back, 2 bases at V and 2 bases at J, with 14 bases in the middle. The length of the CDR3 is 16 residues. The chain is built from TRBV19 and TRBJ2-3, with D uncertain. The sample was peripheral blood mononuclear cells. This clonotype was obtained from a man over 45 in good health. Some clones in this sample may be carry-over from other donors' samples. The CDR3 bases are TGTGCCAGTAGTATACTTGCGGTCTCGACCACAGATACGCAGTATTTT. This codes for CASSILAVSTTDTQYF. Complete variable domain (other parts from reference TRBV19 and TRBJ2-3): DGGITQSPKYLFRKEGQNVTLSCEQNLNHDAMYWYRQDPGQGLRLIYYSQIVNDFQKGDIAEGYSVSREKKESFPLTVTSAQKNPTAFYLCASSILAVSTTDTQYFGPGTRLTVL.